Listed below are T cell receptor beta chains from one sample, sequenced in a study of blood T cell repertoires in COVID-19. The repertoire was sequenced with immunoSEQ multiplex PCR; TCRdb's copy has only in-frame clones and lacks some. This sample yields some 300,000 clones, of which roughly 88% are seen a single time; around 0.9% belongs to the top ten. Sequencing was done on a sample of PBMCs or T cells enriched from blood (not recorded which). These receptors came from a woman in her thirties who had recovered from COVID-19. Each CDR3 is given with its conserved first and last residue. The D gene is left open where the match is weak. Clone size, where shown, is once, few, many, or a class for clones that have expanded.

j_call: TRBJ1-1; v_call: TRBV29-1; clone_size: few; d_call: TRBD1; cdr3_nt: TGCAGCACTCGGAGGGGGCGAACTGAAGCTTTCTTT; cdr3_aa: CSTRRGRTEAFF
j_call: TRBJ1-4; v_call: TRBV19; clone_size: .; d_call: TRBD1; cdr3_nt: TGTGCCAGTAGTATCGGAGGGGGCCTCGAAAAACTGTTTTTT; cdr3_aa: CASSIGGGLEKLFF
j_call: TRBJ1-1; v_call: TRBV7-2; clone_size: .; d_call: TRBD1; cdr3_nt: TGTGCCAGCAGCTTAGTGGGACAGGGGGACACTGAAGCTTTCTTT; cdr3_aa: CASSLVGQGDTEAFF
j_call: TRBJ1-4; v_call: TRBV18; clone_size: .; d_call: TRBD1; cdr3_nt: TGTGCCAGCTCACCGGACAGGGGGTATGGTGAAAAACTGTTTTTT; cdr3_aa: CASSPDRGYGEKLFF
j_call: TRBJ2-5; v_call: TRBV3-1/TRBV3-2; clone_size: .; d_call: .; cdr3_nt: TGTGCCAGCAGCCAAGTCTCCGGGAATCAAGAGACCCAGTACTTC; cdr3_aa: CASSQVSGNQETQYF
j_call: TRBJ2-7; v_call: TRBV28; clone_size: .; d_call: .; cdr3_nt: TGTGCCAGCAGTTCCCACTGGACAGATTCCTACGAGCAGTACTTC; cdr3_aa: CASSSHWTDSYEQYF
j_call: TRBJ1-3; v_call: TRBV25-1; clone_size: .; d_call: .; cdr3_nt: TGTGCCAGCAGTGAACCCACAGGGTGGAGAGGAAACACCATATATTTT; cdr3_aa: CASSEPTGWRGNTIYF
j_call: TRBJ2-3; v_call: TRBV18; clone_size: .; d_call: TRBD2; cdr3_nt: TGTGCCAGCTCACCACTTAGCGGGGGGGCCTTTCCGACAGATACGCAGTATTTT; cdr3_aa: CASSPLSGGAFPTDTQYF
j_call: TRBJ1-1; v_call: TRBV11-1; clone_size: .; d_call: TRBD1; cdr3_nt: TGTGCCAGCAGCCTCGACAGGGACACTGAAGCTTTCTTT; cdr3_aa: CASSLDRDTEAFF
j_call: TRBJ1-1; v_call: TRBV19; clone_size: .; d_call: .; cdr3_nt: TGTGCCAGTAGCTTGGGACAAGGGGACACTGAAGCTTTCTTT; cdr3_aa: CASSLGQGDTEAFF
j_call: TRBJ2-7; v_call: TRBV9; clone_size: .; d_call: TRBD2; cdr3_nt: TGTGCCAGCAGCGTCGGTAGCGGGGACCTCTACGAGCAGTACTTC; cdr3_aa: CASSVGSGDLYEQYF
j_call: TRBJ1-4; v_call: TRBV2; clone_size: once; d_call: TRBD1; cdr3_nt: TGTGCCAGCGACAGGGCTGAAGATGAAAAACTGTTTTTT; cdr3_aa: CASDRAEDEKLFF
j_call: TRBJ2-7; v_call: TRBV5-1; clone_size: .; d_call: TRBD1; cdr3_nt: TGCGCCAGCAGTACCGGGACAGGGGGTTTCCAGTACTTC; cdr3_aa: CASSTGTGGFQYF
j_call: TRBJ2-7; v_call: TRBV24-1; clone_size: .; d_call: .; cdr3_nt: TGTGCCACCAGTGATTTTCGCCGAGACGAGCAGTACTTC; cdr3_aa: CATSDFRRDEQYF
j_call: TRBJ1-6; v_call: TRBV6-5; clone_size: .; d_call: .; cdr3_nt: TGTGCCAGCAGGGCGGGAGCAGGGAATTCACCCCTCCACTTT; cdr3_aa: CASRAGAGNSPLHF
j_call: TRBJ1-1; v_call: TRBV5-4; clone_size: few; d_call: TRBD1; cdr3_nt: TGTGCCAGCAGCTCTAGGACAGGGGGCGGGAACACTGAAGCTTTCTTT; cdr3_aa: CASSSRTGGGNTEAFF
j_call: TRBJ2-1; v_call: TRBV11-3; clone_size: .; d_call: TRBD2; cdr3_nt: TGTGCCAGCAGCACCCGGCGACTAGCGGGATACAATGAGCAGTTCTTC; cdr3_aa: CASSTRRLAGYNEQFF
j_call: TRBJ2-7; v_call: TRBV12-3/TRBV12-4; clone_size: .; d_call: .; cdr3_nt: TGTGCCAGCAGTTTTTTGGCCCCTTACGAGCAGTACTTC; cdr3_aa: CASSFLAPYEQYF
j_call: TRBJ1-2; v_call: TRBV5-1; clone_size: .; d_call: TRBD1; cdr3_nt: TGCGCCAGCAGCAGGGACAGGGATTATGGCTACACCTTC; cdr3_aa: CASSRDRDYGYTF
j_call: TRBJ2-5; v_call: TRBV2; clone_size: .; d_call: TRBD1; cdr3_nt: TGTGCCAGCAGAGACTACGGGACAGGGGGCCGAGAGACCCAGTACTTC; cdr3_aa: CASRDYGTGGRETQYF
j_call: TRBJ2-5; v_call: TRBV19; clone_size: few; d_call: .; cdr3_nt: TGTGCCAGTAGTATAGCAACTAGCTGGGAGACCCAGTACTTC; cdr3_aa: CASSIATSWETQYF
j_call: TRBJ1-1; v_call: TRBV30; clone_size: .; d_call: .; cdr3_nt: TGTGCCTGGAGTGTTTTGCGGATGAACACTGAAGCTTTCTTT; cdr3_aa: CAWSVLRMNTEAFF
j_call: TRBJ2-3; v_call: TRBV5-1; clone_size: .; d_call: TRBD2; cdr3_nt: TGCGCCAGCAGCTCGAGCGGGGGGGCGGATACGCAGTATTTT; cdr3_aa: CASSSSGGADTQYF
j_call: TRBJ1-3; v_call: TRBV28; clone_size: .; d_call: TRBD1; cdr3_nt: TGTGCCAGCAGTTACCCCGACAGGGCTGGAAACACCATATATTTT; cdr3_aa: CASSYPDRAGNTIYF
j_call: TRBJ1-6; v_call: TRBV2; clone_size: .; d_call: .; cdr3_nt: TGTGCCAGCAGTCTGTCGACAGGCTATAATTCACCCCTCCACTTT; cdr3_aa: CASSLSTGYNSPLHF
j_call: TRBJ1-3; v_call: TRBV30; clone_size: .; d_call: .; cdr3_nt: TGTGCCTGGAGTCGGGATGGAAACACCATATATTTT; cdr3_aa: CAWSRDGNTIYF
j_call: TRBJ1-3; v_call: TRBV28; clone_size: .; d_call: .; cdr3_nt: TGTGCCAGCAAGACGGGGGGAAACACCATATATTTT; cdr3_aa: CASKTGGNTIYF
j_call: TRBJ2-1; v_call: TRBV9; clone_size: .; d_call: .; cdr3_nt: TGTGCCAGCACCTCCTACGGACAAACGGAGCAGTTCTTC; cdr3_aa: CASTSYGQTEQFF
j_call: TRBJ2-2; v_call: TRBV27; clone_size: .; d_call: TRBD2; cdr3_nt: TGTGCCAGCAGATTAGCGGGACCGAACACCGGGGAGCTGTTTTTT; cdr3_aa: CASRLAGPNTGELFF
j_call: TRBJ1-2; v_call: TRBV9; clone_size: .; d_call: .; cdr3_nt: TGTGCCAGCGGAGGAGAACGCGCTGGGGGCTACACCTTC; cdr3_aa: CASGGERAGGYTF
j_call: TRBJ2-2; v_call: TRBV7-2; clone_size: .; d_call: TRBD2; cdr3_nt: TGTGCCAGCAGCCCCCCCCGGTGGCTAGCGGCTTCCCGGGAGCTGTTTTTT; cdr3_aa: CASSPPRWLAASRELFF
j_call: TRBJ2-1; v_call: TRBV18; clone_size: once; d_call: TRBD2; cdr3_nt: TGTGCCAGCTCACACCGGACTAGCGGGTCCTACAATGAGCAGTTCTTC; cdr3_aa: CASSHRTSGSYNEQFF
j_call: TRBJ1-2; v_call: TRBV9; clone_size: .; d_call: TRBD1; cdr3_nt: TGTGCCAGCAGCGCTCGTCAGGGGGCGACCTATGGCTACACCTTC; cdr3_aa: CASSARQGATYGYTF
j_call: TRBJ1-3; v_call: TRBV7-7; clone_size: .; d_call: .; cdr3_nt: TGTGCTAGCAGCTTCAGGGATCTTTGGGGAAACACCATATATTTT; cdr3_aa: CASSFRDLWGNTIYF
j_call: TRBJ1-5; v_call: TRBV7-9; clone_size: once; d_call: .; cdr3_nt: TGTGCCAGCAGCTTAGGCAGCGGCGAGAATCAGCCCCAGCATTTT; cdr3_aa: CASSLGSGENQPQHF
j_call: TRBJ1-2; v_call: TRBV6-2/TRBV6-3; clone_size: once; d_call: .; cdr3_nt: TGTGCCAGCAGTTACGCAGGCCATAGAGGGGGCTACACCTTC; cdr3_aa: CASSYAGHRGGYTF
j_call: TRBJ1-2; v_call: TRBV18; clone_size: .; d_call: .; cdr3_nt: TGTGCCAGCTCACCCGCAGCGGGGGACTCTAGGGGCTACACCTTC; cdr3_aa: CASSPAAGDSRGYTF
j_call: TRBJ1-2; v_call: TRBV19; clone_size: .; d_call: TRBD1; cdr3_nt: TGTGCCAGTAGTTTTCGACAGGGCGATATGGATGGCTACACCTTC; cdr3_aa: CASSFRQGDMDGYTF
j_call: TRBJ2-2; v_call: TRBV7-3; clone_size: .; d_call: .; cdr3_nt: TGTGCCAGCAGCCTCACACACACCGGGGAGCTGTTTTTT; cdr3_aa: CASSLTHTGELFF
j_call: TRBJ2-5; v_call: TRBV28; clone_size: .; d_call: TRBD2; cdr3_nt: TGTGCCAGCAGTTTAATCCTAGCGGGGGGTTTAGAGACCCAGTACTTC; cdr3_aa: CASSLILAGGLETQYF
j_call: TRBJ2-1; v_call: TRBV5-1; clone_size: .; d_call: TRBD1; cdr3_nt: TGCGCCAGCAGCTTATATCGGACAGGGGGTCGGGATGAGCAGTTCTTC; cdr3_aa: CASSLYRTGGRDEQFF
j_call: TRBJ1-2; v_call: TRBV28; clone_size: once; d_call: .; cdr3_nt: TGTGCCAGCACCCCAGGTTTCCTTTTGAGTGGCTACACCTTC; cdr3_aa: CASTPGFLLSGYTF
j_call: TRBJ1-3; v_call: TRBV9; clone_size: .; d_call: .; cdr3_nt: TGTGCCAGCAGCTTCGATATTAGGGGGTCTGGAAACACCATATATTTT; cdr3_aa: CASSFDIRGSGNTIYF
j_call: TRBJ2-5; v_call: TRBV28; clone_size: .; d_call: .; cdr3_nt: TGTGCCAGCAGCCCGGTGCTACAGAGACAAGAGACCCAGTACTTC; cdr3_aa: CASSPVLQRQETQYF